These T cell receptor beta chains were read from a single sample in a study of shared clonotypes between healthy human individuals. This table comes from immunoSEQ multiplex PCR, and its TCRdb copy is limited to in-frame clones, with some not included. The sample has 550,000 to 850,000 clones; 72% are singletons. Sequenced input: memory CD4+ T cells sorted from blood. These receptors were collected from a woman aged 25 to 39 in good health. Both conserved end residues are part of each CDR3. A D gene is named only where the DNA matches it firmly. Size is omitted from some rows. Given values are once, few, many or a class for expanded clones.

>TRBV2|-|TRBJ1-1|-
TGTGCCAGCAGTGAGGGGAGAAGGGTCACTGAAGCTTTCTTT
CASSEGRRVTEAFF
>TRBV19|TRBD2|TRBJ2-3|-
TGTGCCAGCTCGACTAGCGGGAGCGGGAATACGCAGTATTTT
CASSTSGSGNTQYF
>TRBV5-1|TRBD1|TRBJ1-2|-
TGCGCCAGCAGCCCTAACGCCGGGACAGGGAGTGGCTACACCTTC
CASSPNAGTGSGYTF
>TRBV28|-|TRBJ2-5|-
TGTGCCAGCAGTTTAGGACACATGAAGACCCAGTACTTC
CASSLGHMKTQYF
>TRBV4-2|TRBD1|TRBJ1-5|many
TGTGCCAGCAGCCAACAGACAGGGTCTAATAATCAGCCCCAGCATTTT
CASSQQTGSNNQPQHF
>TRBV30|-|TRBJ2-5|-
TGTGCCTGGGATAGTGCACAAGAGACCCAGTACTTC
CAWDSAQETQYF
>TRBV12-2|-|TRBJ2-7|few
TGTGCAAGTCGCCCTCCGGGACTAGCGGGTGCCTACGAGCAGTACTTC
CASRPPGLAGAYEQYF
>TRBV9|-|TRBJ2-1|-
TGTGCCAGCAGCGGGGACATCCGGCTTGGGGATGAGCAGTTCTTC
CASSGDIRLGDEQFF
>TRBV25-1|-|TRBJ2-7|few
TGTGCCAGCAGTAAGACAGGCCACGAGCAGTACTTC
CASSKTGHEQYF
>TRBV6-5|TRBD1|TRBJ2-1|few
TGTGCCAGCACCGGACGACAGGGCCTTTACAATGAGCAGTTCTTC
CASTGRQGLYNEQFF
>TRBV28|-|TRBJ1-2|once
TGTGCCAGCAGCCTAAACTATGGCTACACCTTC
CASSLNYGYTF
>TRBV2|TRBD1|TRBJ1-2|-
TGTGCCAGCAGTTTCCAAGACAGGGGGCTGGCTGGCTACACCTTC
CASSFQDRGLAGYTF
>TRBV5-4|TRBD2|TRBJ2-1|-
TGTGCCAGCAGTCCCGGGACTAGCGGGACTGATGAGCAGTTCTTC
CASSPGTSGTDEQFF
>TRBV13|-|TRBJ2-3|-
TGTGCCAGCAGCTTATTAGCAGCTTTCACTAGCACAGATACGCAGTATTTT
CASSLLAAFTSTDTQYF
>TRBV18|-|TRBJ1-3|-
TGTGCCAGCTCACCGGATCAAGGGGACACCATATATTTT
CASSPDQGDTIYF
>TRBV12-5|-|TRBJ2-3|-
TGTGCTAGTGGAAGTCATGGAGGGGCAGGAGATACGCAGTATTTT
CASGSHGGAGDTQYF
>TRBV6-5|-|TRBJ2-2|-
TGTGCCAGCAGTACATCCGGGACCACCGGGGAGCTGTTTTTT
CASSTSGTTGELFF
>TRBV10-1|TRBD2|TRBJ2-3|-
TGCGCCAGCAGGGGTAGCGGGGAAGATACGCAGTATTTT
CASRGSGEDTQYF
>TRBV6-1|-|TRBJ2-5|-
TGTGCCAGCAGTGAGGAACTAGCCACGAACTACTTC
CASSEELATNYF
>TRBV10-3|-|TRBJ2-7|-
TGTGCCACCCGACGAGGCAGGGAGGCCCACGAGCAGTACTTC
CATRRGREAHEQYF
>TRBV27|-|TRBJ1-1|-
TGTGCCAGCAGAAGGGGGGGCGGGGACACTGAAGCTTTCTTT
CASRRGGGDTEAFF
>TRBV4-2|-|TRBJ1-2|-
TGTGCCAGCAGCTCAACGCAGGGCAACTATGGCTACACCTTC
CASSSTQGNYGYTF
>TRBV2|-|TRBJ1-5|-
TGTGCCAGCAGTGAAGCGCTTGGGTTGTGGGGCAATCAGCCCCAGCATTTT
CASSEALGLWGNQPQHF
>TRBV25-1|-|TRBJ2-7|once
TGTGCCAGCCAAGGGGTCATCTACGAGCAGTACTTC
CASQGVIYEQYF
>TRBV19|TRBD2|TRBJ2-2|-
TGTGCCAGTAGGTGGCTAGCGGGAGACGCCGGGGAGCTGTTTTTT
CASRWLAGDAGELFF
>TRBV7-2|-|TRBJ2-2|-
TGTGCCAGCAGCTTTCAAGGGGCCGCCGGGGAGCTGTTTTTT
CASSFQGAAGELFF
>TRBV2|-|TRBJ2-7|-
TGTGCCAGCCTGAGAGGACAGACTTCCTACGAGCAGTACTTC
CASLRGQTSYEQYF
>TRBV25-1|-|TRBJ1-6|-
TGTGCCAGCAGTGATTCCCAGGGCCACTCACCCCTCCACTTT
CASSDSQGHSPLHF
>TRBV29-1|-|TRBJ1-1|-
TGCAGCGTTGAGAGACGGGGCAGGGGAAAATCTGAAGCTTTCTTT
CSVERRGRGKSEAFF
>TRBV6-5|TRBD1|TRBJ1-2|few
TGTGCCAGCACCTCAACGACAGGGACGACCTATGGCTACACCTTC
CASTSTTGTTYGYTF
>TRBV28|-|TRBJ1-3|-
TGTGCCAGCAGTTTGGCCCTGCGGACCTTAATCTCTGGAAACACCATATATTTT
CASSLALRTLISGNTIYF
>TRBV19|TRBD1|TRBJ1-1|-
TGTGCCAGTAGTATCCGGACAGGGCTTGGCACTGAAGCTTTCTTT
CASSIRTGLGTEAFF
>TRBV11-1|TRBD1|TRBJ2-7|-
TGTGCCAGCAGTCCTGGGACAGGGGCCCACGAGCAGTACTTC
CASSPGTGAHEQYF
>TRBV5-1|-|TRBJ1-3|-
TGCGCCAGCAGTTCGGACCCCAGCTCTGGAAACACCATATATTTT
CASSSDPSSGNTIYF
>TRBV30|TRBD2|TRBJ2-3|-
TGTGCCTGGCAAACACGGGGGGCAGATACGCAGTATTTT
CAWQTRGADTQYF
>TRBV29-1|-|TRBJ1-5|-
TGCAGCGTTAGACCAGGAGGACCTGGGCAGCCCCAGCATTTT
CSVRPGGPGQPQHF
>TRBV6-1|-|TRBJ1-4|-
TGTGCCAGCAGTGAAGCTCCAGGGAGGGGGGAAAAACTGTTTTTT
CASSEAPGRGEKLFF
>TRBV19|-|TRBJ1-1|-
TGTGCCAGTAGTATCGAGGGTATGAAGGCCACTGAAGCTTTCTTT
CASSIEGMKATEAFF
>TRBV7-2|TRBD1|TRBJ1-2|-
TGTGCCAGCAGCCTAACCGGGACAGAGAATGGCTACACCTTC
CASSLTGTENGYTF
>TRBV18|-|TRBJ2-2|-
TGTGCCAGCTCACCAGCTATAGGTGGGGACACCGGGGAGCTGTTTTTT
CASSPAIGGDTGELFF
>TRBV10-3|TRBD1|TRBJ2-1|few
TGTGCCATCAGTGGGACAGGGGGATGGAATGAGCAGTTCTTC
CAISGTGGWNEQFF
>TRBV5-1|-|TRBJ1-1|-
TGCGCCAGCAGCTACCGGGATTATCAGAACACTGAAGCTTTCTTT
CASSYRDYQNTEAFF